What follows are 22 T cell receptor beta chains derived from one specimen sequenced in a study of T cell responses to AZD1222 COVID-19 vaccine. The table came from immunoSEQ multiplex PCR; TCRdb's copy has only in-frame clones and leaves some out. The sample consists of 100,000 to 150,000 clones, 75% to 95% of them appearing once. Sequences were derived from peripheral blood, sampled 28 days after the second AZD1222 dose. Source of these receptors: an adult who received the AZD1222 COVID-19 vaccine.

The rearrangement joins TRBV29-1 to TRBJ1-1; the D gene is possibly TRBD1 (6 bases). V was cut by 7 bases and J by 4 bases, with 16 bases left in between. The CDR3 totals 13 residues. The germline V gene encodes CDR1 SQVTM and CDR2 ANQGSEA. The CDR3 reads CSGTGSGTTEAFF. In nucleotides, the CDR3 is TGCAGCGGAACAGGGTCTGGGACCACTGAAGCTTTCTTT.

This sequence joins TRBV2 and TRBJ2-5; 9 nucleotides align to TRBD2. Germline V CDR1 and CDR2: SNHLY, FYNNEI. The CDR3 covers 15 residues. With V trimmed by 7 bases and J by 1 base, 7 bases remained unmatched. The CDR3 region has the DNA TGTGCCAGCACCACCGGGACTAGCAGCCAAGAGACCCAGTACTTC. Its translation is CASTTGTSSQETQYF.

This rearrangement joins TRBV5-1 to TRBJ1-2; tentatively, D is TRBD1 (6 bases). Trimming left V 4 bases short and J 6 bases short, with 16 bases between. CDR1 and CDR2 (germline): SGHRS, YFSETQ. CDR3 length: 14 amino acids. CDR3 loop: CASSPRTASDGYTF. The CDR3 DNA reads as TGCGCCAGCAGCCCCAGGACAGCTTCGGATGGCTACACCTTC. The full variable domain, in which reference TRBV5-1 and TRBJ1-2 provide the parts outside the CDR3, is KAGVTQTPRYLIKTRGQQVTLSCSPISGHRSVSWYQQTPGQGLQFLFEYFSETQRNKGNFPGRFSGRQFSNSRSEMNVSTLELGDSALYLCASSPRTASDGYTFGSGTRLTVV.

This chain uses TRBV5-6 with TRBJ2-7, with 7 bases aligning to TRBD2. Losses at the gene ends were 4 bases for V and 3 bases for J; bases not matched to a gene: 4. Germline CDR1 is SGHDT and CDR2 is YYEEEE. The CDR3 totals 13 residues. Here the CDR3 reads CASSRASGYEQYF. CDR3 DNA: TGTGCCAGCAGCAGGGCTAGCGGCTACGAGCAGTACTTC.

This rearrangement joins TRBV12-3 or TRBV12-4 to TRBJ1-1, with 7 bases aligning to TRBD1. The ends lost 7 bases at V and 6 bases at J; junction bases unmatched: 8. The CDR3 length is 13 residues. The CDR3 here is CASKGQAGAEAFF. As DNA, the CDR3 is TGTGCCAGCAAAGGACAGGCGGGGGCTGAAGCTTTCTTT.

This rearrangement joins TRBV6-4 to TRBJ2-3, with TRBD2 matching 10 bases. The CDR3 consists of 14 residues. The V gene end was trimmed by 5 bases and the J gene end by 4 bases; junction bases not matched to a gene: 3. Germline loops: CDR1 MRHNA, CDR2 SNTAGT. CDR3: CASSLLAGSDTQYF. CDR3 nucleotides: TGTGCCAGCAGTCTACTAGCGGGATCAGATACGCAGTATTTT.

The chain recombines TRBV27 with TRBJ2-1; tentative D call: TRBD2 (5 bases). Trimming left V 5 bases short and J 9 bases short, with 23 bases between. The germline gives CDR1 MNHEY, CDR2 SMNVEV (reference sequence). The CDR3 covers 16 residues. CDR3 amino acids: CASSPQDSVLESEQFF. In nucleotides, the CDR3 is TGTGCCAGCAGTCCCCAGGATAGCGTCCTTGAGAGTGAGCAGTTCTTC.

This sequence joins TRBV3-1 (or the pseudogene TRBV3-2) and TRBJ2-2, with D hard to call. The CDR3 sequence is 14 residues long. V gave up 3 bases and J gave up 6 bases, with 11 bases separating them. CDR1 is LGHDT, CDR2 YNNKEL, per germline (reference sequence). CDR3 sequence: CASSQVLSAGELFF. As DNA, the CDR3 is TGTGCCAGCAGCCAGGTATTATCCGCCGGGGAGCTGTTTTTT.

The rearrangement links TRBV18 to TRBJ1-2; TRBD1 matches 9 bases. The CDR3 loop spans 15 amino acids. V was clipped by 3 bases and J by 2 bases; unmatched bases: 4. Germline CDR1 is KGHSH and CDR2 is LQKENI. The CDR3 sequence is CASSPDGTGNYGYTF. The DNA for the CDR3 is TGTGCCAGCTCACCTGATGGGACAGGGAACTATGGCTACACCTTC.

The chain joins TRBV12-3 or TRBV12-4 to TRBJ1-1, with D possibly TRBD1 on 5 matching bases. Trimming stripped 5 bases from V and 6 bases from J, with 10 bases between. This CDR3 has 12 amino acids. The DNA of the CDR3 is TGTGCCAGCAGTCTTCAGGGTTCTGAAGCTTTCTTT. The encoded protein is CASSLQGSEAFF.

The chain combines TRBV30 with TRBJ1-5; D call uncertain. V lost 0 bases to trimming and J lost 2 bases, with 8 bases between them. Germline assignment: CDR1 GTSNPN and CDR2 SVGIG (reference sequence). The length of the CDR3 is 14 residues. The CDR3 reads CAWSVRSGNQPQHF. The CDR3 DNA is TGTGCCTGGAGTGTACGATCTGGCAATCAGCCCCAGCATTTT.

The chain employs TRBV12-5 and TRBJ1-4; 7 nucleotides align to TRBD1. The junction had 13 bases not matched to a gene; V was cut back by 8 bases and J by 7 bases. This CDR3 is 15 amino acids long. Germline values: CDR1 LGHNT, CDR2 FRNRAP. The CDR3 protein is CASPKKGGLGEKLFF. CDR3 bases: TGTGCTAGTCCAAAGAAAGGGGGCCTCGGTGAAAAACTGTTTTTT.

The rearrangement uses TRBV4-1 and TRBJ1-6; TRBD1 matches at 8 bases. Looked up from germline, CDR1 is MGHRA and CDR2 is YSYEKL. This CDR3 comprises 18 residues. The V gene end was trimmed by 0 bases and the J gene end by 7 bases; junction bases not matched to a gene: 11. As DNA, the CDR3 is TGCGCCAGCAGCCAAGATCTTAGGACAGGGAGGTTCAATTCACCCCTCCACTTT. Residues: CASSQDLRTGRFNSPLHF.

The rearrangement joins TRBV7-8 to TRBJ1-6, with D uncertain. The germline CDR1 and CDR2 sequences are SGHVS and FQNEAQ. V was cut by 5 bases and J by 3 bases, with 14 bases left in between. The CDR3 length is 16 residues. This CDR3 is CASSPRLEFYNSPLHF. DNA of the CDR3: TGTGCCAGCAGCCCCAGGTTGGAATTCTATAATTCACCCCTCCACTTT.

The chain joins TRBV5-1 to TRBJ2-7; D is unclear. Trimming took off 0 bases at V and 6 bases at J, with 16 bases between the two ends. The CDR3 runs 15 residues. In germline, CDR1 is SGHRS, CDR2 YFSETQ. The DNA of the CDR3 is TGCGCCAGCAGCTTGGTTGGTCAGACCTACGTCGAGCAGTACTTC. It translates to CASSLVGQTYVEQYF.

CDR3 DNA: TGCGCCAGCAGCTCCACGGGAGGCCAGTCCGGGGAGCTGTTTTTT. Its translation: CASSSTGGQSGELFF. V gene TRBV5-1 combines with J gene TRBJ2-2, with 7 positions matching TRBD2. Trimming at V came to 3 bases and at J to 6 bases, leaving 8 bases not matched to a gene. The germline CDR1 and CDR2 sequences are SGHRS and YFSETQ. The CDR3 is 15 residues long.

This clone was recorded only once. The chain recombines TRBV19 with TRBJ1-1; perhaps TRBD1 as D (5 bases). The V gene lost 11 bases and the J gene lost 5 bases, with 12 bases spanning the gap. The length of the CDR3 is 11 residues. CDR1 LNHDA and CDR2 SQIVND come from the germline V gene (reference sequence). The DNA for the CDR3 is TGTGCCGGTGGTGGGGGTACTGAAGCTTTCTTT. Amino acid sequence: CAGGGGTEAFF.

The J gene is TRBJ2-3, the V gene TRBV7-2; 7 nucleotides line up with TRBD2. The germline CDR1 and CDR2 sequences are SGHTA and FQGNSA. The CDR3 has 15 amino acids. J was trimmed by 4 bases and V by 2 bases; bases with no gene match: 6. The CDR3 here is CASSLRREWADTQYF. CDR3 bases: TGTGCCAGCAGCTTAAGGCGGGAGTGGGCAGATACGCAGTATTTT.

CDR3 sequence: CASRIGVEKLFF. The DNA for the CDR3 is TGTGCCAGCAGGATAGGTGTTGAAAAACTGTTTTTT. The chain combines TRBV6-5 with TRBJ1-4; D is undetermined. CDR1 and CDR2 (germline): MNHEY, SVGAGI. V was pared by 6 bases and J by 7 bases, with 9 bases between. The length of the CDR3 is 12 residues.

The V gene is TRBV30, the J gene TRBJ2-6, with 7 bases that match TRBD1. This CDR3 comprises 16 residues. Germline-derived CDR1 and CDR2 are GTSNPN and SVGIG (reference sequence). The V gene end was trimmed by 2 bases and the J gene end by 0 bases; junction bases not matched to a gene: 4. Here the CDR3 DNA reads TGTGCCTGGAGTCCACACAGGGGCTCTGGGGCCAACGTCCTGACTTTC. Translation gives CAWSPHRGSGANVLTF.

The chain carries TRBV6-5 and TRBJ2-7, with D uncertain. Trimming cost V 7 bases and J 5 bases, with 9 bases left between them. The germline gives CDR1 MNHEY, CDR2 SVGAGI. The CDR3 length is 11 residues. The CDR3, as DNA: TGTGCCAGCAAGCGTCAGGACGAGCAGTACTTC. Residues: CASKRQDEQYF.

The CDR3 sequence: CAGERGDYNEQFF. CDR3 nucleotides: TGTGCCGGAGAGCGGGGAGACTACAATGAGCAGTTCTTC. The chain carries TRBV6-5 and TRBJ2-1; 7 positions match TRBD2. The germline V gene encodes CDR1 MNHEY and CDR2 SVGAGI. The CDR3 has 13 amino acids. The junction had 7 bases not matched to a gene; V was cut back by 11 bases and J by 3 bases.